The rows below give T cell receptor beta chains drawn from one sample of a study of T cells in Graves' hyperthyroidism and ophthalmopathy. Via MiXCR, TCRdb re-called the multiplex PCR reads, giving one row per CDR3 protein. The data show a few hundred thousand distinct CDR3 sequences, 20% to 25% seen once. Sequencing was carried out using blood. The receptors were sampled from a man between 45 and 60 years old with Graves' hyperthyroidism. CDR3s include the opening cysteine and the closing phenylalanine or tryptophan. A D gene is named only where the DNA matches it firmly. Expanded clones are given a class, and other clones once, few, many or no size at all.

len: 15; v_gene: TRBV6-1; j_gene: TRBJ2-7; d_gene: NA; abundance: NA; CDR3aa: CASRAGPRASYEQYF; CDR3nt: TGTGCCAGCAGAGCCGGGCCCCGCGCCTCCTACGAGCAGTACTTC
len: 15; v_gene: TRBV24-1; j_gene: TRBJ2-1; d_gene: TRBD1; abundance: few; CDR3aa: CATSAAGQGSNEQFF; CDR3nt: TGTGCCACCAGTGCCGCAGGACAGGGGTCAAATGAGCAGTTCTTC
len: 15; v_gene: TRBV5-1; j_gene: TRBJ2-7; d_gene: NA; abundance: few; CDR3aa: CASSLGWGADYEQYF; CDR3nt: TGCGCCAGCAGCTTGGGGTGGGGGGCGGACTACGAGCAGTACTTC
len: 15; v_gene: TRBV28; j_gene: TRBJ1-5; d_gene: NA; abundance: few; CDR3aa: CASSSGQSENQPQHF; CDR3nt: TGTGCCAGCAGCTCCGGGCAGTCGGAGAATCAGCCCCAGCATTTT
len: 12; v_gene: TRBV9; j_gene: TRBJ2-2; d_gene: NA; abundance: NA; CDR3aa: CASSVNTGELFF; CDR3nt: TGTGCCAGCAGTGTAAACACCGGGGAGCTGTTTTTT
len: 12; v_gene: TRBV6-1; j_gene: TRBJ2-3; d_gene: TRBD1; abundance: NA; CDR3aa: CASRPVGQGWYF; CDR3nt: TGTGCCAGCAGACCCGTGGGACAGGGTTGGTATTTT
len: 17; v_gene: TRBV10-1; j_gene: TRBJ2-3; d_gene: TRBD2; abundance: many; CDR3aa: CASSESLAGVAPDTQYF; CDR3nt: TGCGCCAGCAGTGAGTCACTAGCGGGAGTTGCCCCAGATACGCAGTATTTT
len: 14; v_gene: TRBV3-1; j_gene: TRBJ2-7; d_gene: TRBD1; abundance: many; CDR3aa: CASSPWTGSNEQYF; CDR3nt: TGTGCCAGCAGCCCCTGGACAGGGAGCAACGAGCAGTACTTC
len: 15; v_gene: TRBV12-3/TRBV12-4; j_gene: TRBJ1-6; d_gene: TRBD1; abundance: NA; CDR3aa: CARGGTGGLGSPLHF; CDR3nt: TGTGCCAGGGGGGGGACAGGGGGCCTAGGATCACCCCTCCACTTT
len: 13; v_gene: TRBV7-9; j_gene: TRBJ2-2; d_gene: NA; abundance: few; CDR3aa: CASSLIEAGELFF; CDR3nt: TGTGCCAGCAGCTTAATAGAGGCCGGGGAGCTGTTTTTT
len: 14; v_gene: TRBV29-1; j_gene: TRBJ1-5; d_gene: NA; abundance: NA; CDR3aa: CSASWGNSNQPQHF; CDR3nt: TGCAGCGCCTCGTGGGGTAATAGCAATCAGCCCCAGCATTTT
len: 12; v_gene: TRBV29-1; j_gene: TRBJ1-2; d_gene: NA; abundance: few; CDR3aa: CSVYREDYGYTF; CDR3nt: TGCAGCGTTTACAGGGAGGACTATGGCTACACCTTC
len: 14; v_gene: TRBV7-2; j_gene: TRBJ2-7; d_gene: NA; abundance: NA; CDR3aa: CASSQSPSGHEQYF; CDR3nt: TGTGCCAGCAGCCAATCCCCCTCTGGACACGAGCAGTACTTC
len: 15; v_gene: TRBV9; j_gene: TRBJ2-7; d_gene: NA; abundance: NA; CDR3aa: CASSVGFGSTYEQYF; CDR3nt: TGTGCCAGCAGCGTAGGCTTCGGGAGCACCTACGAGCAGTACTTC
len: 12; v_gene: TRBV2; j_gene: TRBJ1-4; d_gene: NA; abundance: NA; CDR3aa: CASSADGEKLFF; CDR3nt: TGTGCCAGCAGCGCGGACGGTGAAAAACTGTTTTTT
len: 14; v_gene: TRBV11-2; j_gene: TRBJ1-1; d_gene: NA; abundance: many; CDR3aa: CASSLGGGAVEAFF; CDR3nt: TGTGCCAGCAGCTTAGGAGGGGGGGCGGTTGAAGCTTTCTTT
len: 13; v_gene: TRBV6-1; j_gene: TRBJ2-5; d_gene: TRBD1; abundance: NA; CDR3aa: CASRGQFQETQYF; CDR3nt: TGTGCCAGCAGGGGACAGTTCCAAGAGACCCAGTACTTC
len: 13; v_gene: TRBV20-1; j_gene: TRBJ2-7; d_gene: NA; abundance: few; CDR3aa: CSARGKGGNEQYF; CDR3nt: TGCAGTGCTAGAGGGAAGGGAGGCAACGAGCAGTACTTC
len: 15; v_gene: TRBV5-1; j_gene: TRBJ2-4; d_gene: NA; abundance: NA; CDR3aa: CASNAEAGAKNIQYF; CDR3nt: TGCGCCAGCAATGCAGAGGCCGGAGCCAAAAACATTCAGTACTTC
len: 13; v_gene: TRBV7-6; j_gene: TRBJ1-1; d_gene: NA; abundance: many; CDR3aa: CASSADSITEAFF; CDR3nt: TGTGCCAGCAGCGCAGACAGCATCACTGAAGCTTTCTTT
len: 15; v_gene: TRBV7-2; j_gene: TRBJ2-1; d_gene: TRBD2; abundance: many; CDR3aa: CASSLEAGGPNEQFF; CDR3nt: TGTGCCAGCAGCTTAGAGGCGGGAGGGCCCAATGAGCAGTTCTTC
len: 15; v_gene: TRBV27; j_gene: TRBJ1-2; d_gene: NA; abundance: NA; CDR3aa: CASSISPLKTYGYTF; CDR3nt: TGTGCCAGCAGTATATCCCCCCTTAAGACCTATGGCTACACCTTC
len: 15; v_gene: TRBV2; j_gene: TRBJ2-5; d_gene: TRBD2; abundance: many; CDR3aa: CASSEPAGIQETQYF; CDR3nt: TGTGCCAGCAGTGAGCCAGCGGGAATCCAAGAGACCCAGTACTTC
len: 13; v_gene: TRBV12-3/TRBV12-4; j_gene: TRBJ2-7; d_gene: NA; abundance: NA; CDR3aa: CASCVGTLDEQYF; CDR3nt: TGTGCCAGCTGCGTAGGGACTCTCGACGAGCAGTACTTC
len: 17; v_gene: TRBV7-2; j_gene: TRBJ2-2; d_gene: TRBD2; abundance: NA; CDR3aa: CASSATGLGGDTGELFF; CDR3nt: TGTGCCAGCAGCGCTACGGGACTGGGAGGGGACACCGGGGAGCTGTTTTTT
len: 13; v_gene: TRBV10-2; j_gene: TRBJ2-7; d_gene: NA; abundance: NA; CDR3aa: CASSEVNSHEQYF; CDR3nt: TGCGCCAGCTCGGAAGTAAATTCGCACGAGCAGTACTTC
len: 14; v_gene: TRBV2; j_gene: TRBJ2-2; d_gene: NA; abundance: NA; CDR3aa: CASGRFRGTGELFF; CDR3nt: TGTGCCAGCGGACGATTCCGAGGCACCGGGGAGCTGTTTTTT
len: 16; v_gene: TRBV3-1; j_gene: TRBJ2-1; d_gene: TRBD2; abundance: NA; CDR3aa: CASSRIPGLAGNEQFF; CDR3nt: TGTGCCAGCAGCCGAATCCCGGGACTAGCGGGAAACGAGCAGTTCTTC
len: 15; v_gene: TRBV6-2/TRBV6-3; j_gene: TRBJ2-5; d_gene: NA; abundance: NA; CDR3aa: CASSYLGTKQETQYF; CDR3nt: TGTGCCAGCAGTTACCTCGGGACGAAGCAAGAGACCCAGTACTTC
len: 12; v_gene: TRBV11-2; j_gene: TRBJ2-1; d_gene: NA; abundance: many; CDR3aa: CASRSEDNEQFF; CDR3nt: TGTGCCAGCAGGTCCGAGGACAATGAGCAGTTCTTC
len: 15; v_gene: TRBV18; j_gene: TRBJ2-3; d_gene: NA; abundance: many; CDR3aa: CASSQGIDFTDTQYF; CDR3nt: TGTGCCAGCTCACAGGGGATCGACTTCACAGATACGCAGTATTTT
len: 15; v_gene: TRBV27; j_gene: TRBJ2-2; d_gene: NA; abundance: NA; CDR3aa: CASRGPGQGTGELFF; CDR3nt: TGTGCCAGCAGGGGGCCGGGGCAGGGGACCGGGGAGCTGTTTTTT
len: 15; v_gene: TRBV6-4; j_gene: TRBJ2-1; d_gene: TRBD2; abundance: NA; CDR3aa: CASRTEAGVYNEQFF; CDR3nt: TGTGCCAGCAGAACCGAAGCGGGAGTCTACAATGAGCAGTTCTTC
len: 16; v_gene: TRBV11-2; j_gene: TRBJ2-3; d_gene: TRBD2; abundance: many; CDR3aa: CASSFGTSGRTDTQYF; CDR3nt: TGTGCCAGCAGCTTCGGGACTAGCGGGAGAACAGATACGCAGTATTTT
len: 16; v_gene: TRBV29-1; j_gene: TRBJ2-1; d_gene: NA; abundance: few; CDR3aa: CSGLGGAESSYNEQFF; CDR3nt: TGCAGCGGATTGGGAGGAGCGGAGAGCTCCTACAATGAGCAGTTCTTC
len: 16; v_gene: TRBV28; j_gene: TRBJ1-1; d_gene: NA; abundance: few; CDR3aa: CASSLSITLGNTEAFF; CDR3nt: TGTGCCAGCAGTTTATCAATCACCCTTGGAAACACTGAAGCTTTCTTT
len: 14; v_gene: TRBV20-1; j_gene: TRBJ2-7; d_gene: TRBD2; abundance: NA; CDR3aa: CSAVYREGPYEQYF; CDR3nt: TGCAGTGCTGTGTATAGGGAGGGGCCCTACGAGCAGTACTTC
len: 14; v_gene: TRBV11-3; j_gene: TRBJ2-2; d_gene: NA; abundance: many; CDR3aa: CASSLPPSSGELFF; CDR3nt: TGTGCCAGCAGCTTACCACCTTCGTCCGGGGAGCTGTTTTTT
len: 15; v_gene: TRBV19; j_gene: TRBJ2-1; d_gene: TRBD2; abundance: NA; CDR3aa: CASTPSGSSYNEQFF; CDR3nt: TGTGCCAGTACTCCCAGCGGGAGCTCCTACAATGAGCAGTTCTTC
len: 12; v_gene: TRBV6-1; j_gene: TRBJ2-5; d_gene: NA; abundance: NA; CDR3aa: CASSERTRARDF; CDR3nt: TGTGCCAGCAGTGAACGGACCAGGGCGAGGGACTTC
len: 15; v_gene: TRBV20-1; j_gene: TRBJ2-3; d_gene: TRBD2; abundance: NA; CDR3aa: CSAPRLAGVKDTQYF; CDR3nt: TGCAGTGCTCCCCGACTAGCGGGAGTGAAAGATACGCAGTATTTT
len: 14; v_gene: TRBV5-1; j_gene: TRBJ2-5; d_gene: NA; abundance: few; CDR3aa: CASRRSGLAETQYF; CDR3nt: TGCGCCAGCAGGCGGAGTGGCTTGGCGGAGACCCAGTACTTC
len: 16; v_gene: TRBV9; j_gene: TRBJ1-3; d_gene: NA; abundance: NA; CDR3aa: CASSGLGTTSGNTTYF; CDR3nt: TGTGCCAGCAGCGGGCTTGGGACAACCTCTGGAAACACCACATATTTT
len: 17; v_gene: TRBV3-1; j_gene: TRBJ1-3; d_gene: NA; abundance: NA; CDR3aa: CASSQVNSLSSGNTIYF; CDR3nt: TGTGCCAGCAGCCAGGTTAACAGTCTGAGCTCTGGAAACACCATATATTTT
len: 16; v_gene: TRBV3-1; j_gene: TRBJ2-1; d_gene: TRBD2; abundance: many; CDR3aa: CASSEEGLAPANEQFF; CDR3nt: TGTGCCAGCAGCGAAGAGGGACTAGCTCCCGCCAATGAGCAGTTCTTC
len: 15; v_gene: TRBV7-2; j_gene: TRBJ2-4; d_gene: TRBD2; abundance: NA; CDR3aa: CASSLQLAGGNIQYF; CDR3nt: TGTGCCAGCAGCTTGCAGCTAGCGGGGGGCAACATTCAGTACTTC
len: 16; v_gene: TRBV4-1; j_gene: TRBJ2-7; d_gene: TRBD2; abundance: NA; CDR3aa: CASSQVRGLADYEQYF; CDR3nt: TGCGCCAGCAGCCAAGTACGAGGACTAGCAGACTACGAGCAGTACTTC
len: 13; v_gene: TRBV11-2; j_gene: TRBJ1-1; d_gene: NA; abundance: once; CDR3aa: CASSVKVNTEAFF; CDR3nt: TGTGCCAGCAGCGTAAAGGTGAACACTGAAGCTTTCTTT
len: 13; v_gene: TRBV14; j_gene: TRBJ2-3; d_gene: NA; abundance: many; CDR3aa: CASSQAAADTQYF; CDR3nt: TGTGCCAGCAGCCAAGCGGCCGCAGATACGCAGTATTTT
len: 13; v_gene: TRBV6-4; j_gene: TRBJ1-1; d_gene: NA; abundance: NA; CDR3aa: CASASGSNTEAFF; CDR3nt: TGTGCCAGCGCTTCGGGATCGAACACTGAAGCTTTCTTT
len: 15; v_gene: TRBV19; j_gene: TRBJ2-7; d_gene: TRBD2; abundance: NA; CDR3aa: CASRRGSGPSYEQYF; CDR3nt: TGTGCCAGTAGGAGAGGTAGCGGGCCATCCTACGAGCAGTACTTC
len: 19; v_gene: TRBV6-5; j_gene: TRBJ2-2; d_gene: NA; abundance: NA; CDR3aa: CASSYFGAGSASNTGELFF; CDR3nt: TGTGCCAGCAGTTACTTTGGTGCCGGGAGTGCTTCGAACACCGGGGAGCTGTTTTTT
len: 17; v_gene: TRBV27; j_gene: TRBJ1-2; d_gene: TRBD1; abundance: NA; CDR3aa: CASSLLVPGQGGYGYTF; CDR3nt: TGTGCCAGCAGTTTACTTGTGCCGGGACAGGGAGGCTATGGCTACACCTTC
len: 14; v_gene: TRBV20-1; j_gene: TRBJ1-4; d_gene: TRBD1; abundance: few; CDR3aa: CSARSPGQAEKLFF; CDR3nt: TGCAGTGCTAGATCGCCGGGACAGGCTGAAAAACTGTTTTTT
len: 15; v_gene: TRBV10-3; j_gene: TRBJ1-2; d_gene: TRBD1; abundance: few; CDR3aa: CAISESRQGDYGYTF; CDR3nt: TGTGCCATCAGTGAGTCGCGGCAGGGGGACTATGGCTACACCTTC